This TCR beta chain was recovered during a study of post-analysis software for immune sequencing data (dated by TCRdb to 2015 to 2017). Broadly, across the study: The recorded disease courses included relapsing-remitting, secondary progressive and progressive-relapsing multiple sclerosis, and some patients had no subtype annotation. The patient repertoires were set against eleven to twelve previously published healthy control repertoires from donors whose ages ranged from 6 to 25 years. A subset of samples was prepared in parallel using single-end sample barcoding, then pooled and co-amplified after Illumina adapter ligation. Findings and caveats that apply to the study as a whole: A handful of TRBV segments, including TRBV5-6, TRBV5-1 and TRBV20-1, were significantly more frequent in patients than controls. The control group was slightly older than the multiple sclerosis patient group. Direct clustering with F measure showed strong co-clustering of samples prepared in the same batch, prompting a batch-effect correction. Significantly lower normalized Chao1 diversity was found in multiple sclerosis patients than in controls, suggesting substantial peripheral T-cell clonal expansion.

Comment on this clonotype: The antigen it recognizes is unknown. There are no base qualities to consult, and no much larger clone falls within one base.

Receptor amplification or capture employed PCR. The sequencing machine was an Illumina HiSeq 2500. To reduce PCR and sequencing biases, unique molecular identifiers were built into the TCR beta cDNA libraries. Every 1 to 10 million input T cells yielded approximately 500,000 cDNA molecules, meaning each molecule approximated one T cell. The patient libraries were prepared and sequenced using the same protocol as the earlier healthy control dataset. Within a given batch, samples were prepared together, multiplexed and sequenced on the same HiSeq lane. The original methods were these. Raw barcoded reads were processed with MIGEC, and single-read molecular identifier groups were discarded before consensus assembly and CDR3 extraction. VDJtools was used for post-analysis of the clonotype tables, with diversity normalized by down-sampling every dataset to the smallest sample size. To correct batch-related cross-sample contamination, repertoire overlap clustering matched CDR3 amino acid sequences but not nucleotide sequences. The raw public reads went through TCRdb reprocessing: fastp at Q25, MiXCR clone calling, in-frame beta chains kept. Records with the same CDR3 protein are collapsed into one entry carrying the most frequent genes and DNA. TCRdb, not the authors, supplied the V and J calls. Recorded for this sample are approximately 730,000 distinct CDR3 sequences; roughly 27% of them occurred a single time. Clones ranked in the top ten supply approximately 0.55% of the sample.

Spanning cysteine to phenylalanine, the CDR3 consists of 14 amino acids. The DNA shown is the 42-base CDR3, in frame from base 1. After removal of 3 bases from V and 0 bases from J, the junction retains 1 base not matched to a gene. To demonstrate the VDJtools post-analysis software, TCR beta repertoires were profiled from the peripheral blood of 10 to 15 young patients with multiple sclerosis. The patients with multiple sclerosis were children and adolescents between about 6 and 16 years of age. This chain joins TRBV12-3 or TRBV12-4 to TRBJ2-5; the central 7 bases match TRBD1. The TCR sequence derives from a girl aged 10-17 years with multiple sclerosis. The sequenced sample was blood. The nucleotide sequence reads TGTGCCAGCAGTTTCGACAGGGACCAAGAGACCCAGTACTTC. Its protein reads: CASSFDRDQETQYF.